The sequence of this T cell receptor beta chain was determined in a study of graft-versus-host responses after intestinal transplantation. Study results and caveats: In patients with graft-donor T cell macrochimerism, allograft graft-versus-host to host-versus-graft clonal ratios were high.

Of note for this clone: Its matching antigen is unknown.

Profiled with immunoSEQ multiplex PCR; TCRdb holds only in-frame clones, not every one. The data show about 100,000 clones, about 90% seen once. V lost 1 base and J lost 6, with 6 bases in between. In germline, CDR1 is LNHDA, CDR2 SQIVND (reference sequence). The CDR3 totals 12 residues. Sequencing used unstimulated CD4+ T cells sorted from spleen or lymph node cells, obtained before transplant. The V gene is TRBV19, the J gene TRBJ1-1; D remains unclear. The origin of this receptor is a human donor who was the organ donor for an intestinal transplant. For the CDR3, the DNA is TGTGCCAGTAGTATAGGTGGGTCTGAAGCTTTCTTT. It codes for CASSIGGSEAFF.